The T cell receptor (beta chain) under discussion was sequenced for a study of beta chain features in type 1 diabetes. As for the study in general: The patients were much like the healthy donors in age, gender and cell yields. Regarding the study as a whole: Shortening that was moderate but significant affected the TCRB CDR3s of Type 1 diabetes patients in all four CD4+ subsets.

This clone was detected only a few times. Its antigen is currently unknown. All of the isolated RNA was reverse transcribed, so expressed TCRB transcripts were sequenced. The assay was immunoSEQ multiplex PCR, and TCRdb's table has in-frame clones only and misses some. The sample includes under 800,000 clones, 15% to 17% of them seen just once. Trimming took off 5 bases at V and 1 base at J, with 7 bases between the two ends. The CDR3 totals 13 residues. The germline gives CDR1 LNHDA, CDR2 SQIVND (reference sequence). By way of CD45RO/CCR7/CD25/CD127/CD95/CD27, the CD4+ regulatory, stem cell-like memory, central memory and naive cells were sorted.

The receptor comes from a man younger than 35 in good health. V gene TRBV19 combines with J gene TRBJ2-3, with D tentatively TRBD1 (5 bases). The sample comprised naive CD4+ T cells from blood. CDR3: CASSVRGTDTQYF. CDR3 DNA: TGTGCCAGTAGTGTCAGGGGCACAGATACGCAGTATTTT.